Below, one T cell receptor (beta chain) is given with its context. Its target is not known. Lesional scalp tissue (obtained by punch biopsy) and peripheral blood were collected from alopecia areata patients. Extracted from the samples, RNA was reverse transcribed into cDNA to serve as the sequencing template. This table comes from immunoSEQ multiplex PCR, and its TCRdb copy is limited to in-frame clones, with some not included. The sample includes a few hundred thousand clones, roughly two thirds of them seen just once. V was clipped by 1 base and J by 3 bases, with 10 bases between them. The CDR3 is 14 amino acids. Germline V lookup: CDR1 SGHRS, CDR2 YFSETQ. This sample is drawn from a study of CD8+ T cells in alopecia areata. Study conclusions and caveats: Normal scalp had lower clonality than lesional scalp, with alopecia totalis/universalis lesions showing this most strongly.

The sample here was CD4+ T cells sorted from blood, taken at week 0. The chain recombines TRBV5-1 with TRBJ2-5, with D perhaps given as TRBD1 or TRBD2 (6 bases each). The TCR comes from a human donor with alopecia areata. CDR3 sequence (DNA): TGCGCCAGCAGCTTGACGGGGGCGGAAGAGACCCAGTACTTC. As protein: CASSLTGAEETQYF.